Presented here are 13 T cell receptor beta chains from one specimen sequenced in a study of cytomegalovirus exposure and HLA in healthy donors. The method was immunoSEQ multiplex PCR; TCRdb's version includes in-frame clones alone and lacks a portion of them. The data contain some 83,000 clones, approximately 93% of them singletons. Source material: PBMCs. Receptor source: a woman under 30 in good health and CMV-seropositive.

This clone was detected once. V and J are TRBV19 and TRBJ2-7, with TRBD2 identical over 11 bases. Germline assignment: CDR1 LNHDA and CDR2 SQIVND (reference sequence). This CDR3 region has 15 residues. After removal of 6 bases from V and 2 bases from J, the junction contained 6 bases not matched to a gene. CDR3 residues: CASSTLAGGPYEQYF. The DNA for the CDR3 is TGTGCCAGTAGCACGCTAGCGGGAGGTCCCTACGAGCAGTACTTC.

J is TRBJ2-7 and V is TRBV2; no definite D call. Germline assignment: CDR1 SNHLY and CDR2 FYNNEI. CDR3 length: 15 amino acids. V lost 2 bases and J 2 bases, leaving 13 bases between the germline ends. The CDR3 coding sequence is TGTGCCAGCAGTGAACGTTACATTCTGGCCTACGAGCAGTACTTC. Translated, it gives CASSERYILAYEQYF. Combining the CDR3 with reference TRBV2 and TRBJ2-7 gives the whole variable domain EPEVTQTPSHQVTQMGQEVILRCVPISNHLYFYWYRQILGQKVEFLVSFYNNEISEKSEIFDDQFSVERPDGSNFTLKIRSTKLEDSAMYFCASSERYILAYEQYFGPGTRLTVT.

The chain couples TRBV4-3 to TRBJ2-7; TRBD2 agrees at 8 bases. CDR3 length: 16 amino acids. Germline lookup yields CDR1 LGHNA and CDR2 YSLEER. Losses at the gene ends were 0 bases for V and 2 bases for J; bases not matched to a gene: 6. This chain's CDR3 is CASSQDLRTSPYEQYF. CDR3 nucleotide sequence: TGCGCCAGCAGCCAAGATTTGCGGACTAGCCCCTACGAGCAGTACTTC.

The V call is TRBV2, the J call TRBJ1-2, with D perhaps TRBD1 (6 bases). V lost 0 bases, J lost 4 bases, and 15 bases lay in between. Germline values: CDR1 SNHLY, CDR2 FYNNEI. There are 16 residues in the CDR3. The chain's CDR3 is CASSEALLTGSYGYTF. The CDR3 coding sequence is TGTGCCAGCAGTGAAGCGCTTCTCACAGGGTCCTATGGCTACACCTTC.

The chain carries TRBV28 and TRBJ1-1; no clear D. V lost 5 bases, J lost 4 bases, and 11 bases lay in between. CDR3 size: 13 residues. Germline V lookup: CDR1 MDHEN, CDR2 SYDVKM. In nucleotides, the CDR3 is TGTGCCAGCAGTCCAGGCCCGCGCACTGAAGCTTTCTTT. Amino acid sequence: CASSPGPRTEAFF.

The genes are TRBV6-6 and TRBJ1-3, with D tentatively TRBD1 (5 bases). Looked up from germline, CDR1 is MNHNY and CDR2 is SVGAGI (reference sequence). The CDR3 has 15 residues. Between the trimmed V and J ends, which lost 6 bases and 0 bases, there was a span of 12 bases. The chain's CDR3 is CASRSQGVSGNTIYF. The CDR3 DNA sequence: TGTGCCAGCAGGTCCCAAGGGGTCTCTGGAAACACCATATATTTT.

This chain links TRBV30 with TRBJ2-7, with D unclear. The CDR3 has 14 amino acids. V was cut by 6 bases and J by 2 bases, with 17 bases left in between. The germline V gene encodes CDR1 GTSNPN and CDR2 SVGIG (reference sequence). CDR3 protein: CACYSDTDPYEQYF. The CDR3, as DNA: TGTGCCTGTTATTCAGACACGGATCCCTACGAGCAGTACTTC.

For the CDR3, the DNA is TGTGCCAGCAGTTACGTGCGGGATAGCAATCAGCCCCAGCATTTT. This codes for CASSYVRDSNQPQHF. V usage is TRBV6-6 and J usage is TRBJ1-5; D is uncertain. Germline V gene lookup returns CDR1 MNHNY and CDR2 SVGAGI (reference sequence). V was cut by 2 bases and J by 0 bases, with 8 bases left in between. This CDR3 comprises 15 residues.

The chain is built from TRBV7-9 and TRBJ2-3; weak D call: TRBD2 (5 bases). Looked up from germline, CDR1 is SEHNR and CDR2 is FQNEAQ (reference sequence). There are 18 residues in the CDR3. V lost 1 base, J lost 0 bases, and 17 bases lay in between. The CDR3 nucleotides are TGTGCCAGCAGCTTAGGCTTCCGGGGATTGCGGAGCACAGATACGCAGTATTTT. Protein product: CASSLGFRGLRSTDTQYF.

J is TRBJ1-2 and V is TRBV28, with D perhaps matching TRBD1 (5 bases). V gave up 8 bases and J gave up 10 bases, with 14 bases separating them. CDR3 size: 11 residues. The germline gives CDR1 MDHEN, CDR2 SYDVKM. The CDR3 protein is CASAGGWHYTF. The DNA of the CDR3 is TGTGCCAGCGCGGGGGGATGGCACTACACCTTC.

This chain uses TRBV4-3 with TRBJ1-1; TRBD1 agrees at 9 bases. This CDR3 contains 17 residues. V shed 3 bases, J shed 2 bases, and the junction held 10 bases outside the gene matches. Looked up from germline, CDR1 is LGHNA and CDR2 is YSLEER. The CDR3 DNA reads TGCGCCAGCAGCCAGTTTGATACGGGACAGGGTAACACTGAAGCTTTCTTT. Translating it yields CASSQFDTGQGNTEAFF.

This sequence joins TRBV2 and TRBJ2-1, with 13 bases aligning to TRBD2. CDR1 SNHLY and CDR2 FYNNEI come from the germline V gene. This CDR3 region has 21 residues. J was trimmed by 0 bases and V by 3 bases; bases with no gene match: 14. The CDR3 DNA is TGTGCCAGCAGTGAGACAGGGGGACTAGCGGGACAGTATAGCTCCTACAATGAGCAGTTCTTC. This translates into CASSETGGLAGQYSSYNEQFF.

The chain couples TRBV30 to TRBJ2-3; D might be TRBD1 (5 bases). Trimming cost V 5 bases and J 1 base, with 7 bases left between them. This CDR3 comprises 12 residues. Germline CDR1 GTSNPN, CDR2 SVGIG (reference sequence). The CDR3 loop is CAWGAGTDTQYF. The CDR3 DNA is TGTGCCTGGGGGGCGGGCACAGATACGCAGTATTTT.